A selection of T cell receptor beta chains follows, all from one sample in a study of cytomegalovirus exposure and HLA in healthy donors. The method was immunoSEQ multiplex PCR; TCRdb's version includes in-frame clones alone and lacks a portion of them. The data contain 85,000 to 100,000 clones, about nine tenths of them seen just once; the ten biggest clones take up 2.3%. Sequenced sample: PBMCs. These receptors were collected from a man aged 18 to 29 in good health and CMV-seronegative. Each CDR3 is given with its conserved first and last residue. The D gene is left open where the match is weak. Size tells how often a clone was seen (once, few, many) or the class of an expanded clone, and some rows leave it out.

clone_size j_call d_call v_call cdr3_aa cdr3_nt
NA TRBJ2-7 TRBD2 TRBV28 CASSSGVREGRF TGTGCCAGCAGTTCTGGTGTGAGGGAGGGGCGGTTC
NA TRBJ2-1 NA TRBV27 CASRPGLAYNEQFF TGTGCCAGCAGACCGGGACTGGCCTACAATGAGCAGTTCTTC
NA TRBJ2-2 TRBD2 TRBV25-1 CASSDTGLAGSPTGELFF TGTGCCAGCAGTGACACGGGACTAGCGGGAAGCCCCACCGGGGAGCTGTTTTTT
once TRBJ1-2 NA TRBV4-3 CASSQRSQGNGYTF TGCGCCAGCAGCCAAAGGTCGCAGGGGAATGGCTACACCTTC
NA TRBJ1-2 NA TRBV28 CASTPGLNYGYTF TGTGCCAGCACCCCCGGACTTAACTATGGCTACACCTTC
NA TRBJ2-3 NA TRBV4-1 CASSLTLQGRTDTQYF TGCGCCAGCAGTCTTACTTTACAGGGAAGAACAGATACGCAGTATTTT
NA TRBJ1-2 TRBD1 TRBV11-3 CASSLTGGIFDLGYGYTF TGTGCCAGCAGCTTGACAGGGGGCATCTTCGACTTAGGCTATGGCTACACCTTC
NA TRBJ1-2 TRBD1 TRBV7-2 CASSLALPGTDGYTF TGTGCCAGCAGCTTAGCGCTTCCCGGGACAGATGGCTACACCTTC
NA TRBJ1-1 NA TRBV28 CASSPHRVDTEAFF TGTGCCAGCAGCCCCCACAGGGTGGACACTGAAGCTTTCTTT
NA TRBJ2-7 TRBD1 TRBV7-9 CASSGAGGRGCEQYF TGTGCCAGCAGCGGCGCAGGGGGCCGGGGTTGCGAGCAGTACTTC
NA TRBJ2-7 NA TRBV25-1 CASRRTGEQYF TGTGCCAGCAGACGGACGGGGGAGCAGTACTTC
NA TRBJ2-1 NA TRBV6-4 CASSDTAGRNYNEQFF TGTGCCAGCAGTGACACGGCGGGCCGAAACTACAATGAGCAGTTCTTC
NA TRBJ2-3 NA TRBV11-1 CASSLAGQTDTQYF TGTGCCAGCAGCCTGGCTGGGCAAACAGATACGCAGTATTTT
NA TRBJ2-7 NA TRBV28 CASSTNYEQYF TGTGCCAGCAGTACTAACTACGAGCAGTACTTC
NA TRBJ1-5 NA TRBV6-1 CASRRENQPQHF TGTGCCAGCAGAAGGGAGAATCAGCCCCAGCATTTT
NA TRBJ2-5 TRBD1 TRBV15 CATSRGGQGGQETQYF TGTGCCACCAGCAGAGGGGGACAGGGAGGGCAAGAGACCCAGTACTTC
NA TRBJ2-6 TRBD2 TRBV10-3 CAISVGTMANVLTF TGTGCCATCAGTGTGGGGACTATGGCCAACGTCCTGACTTTC
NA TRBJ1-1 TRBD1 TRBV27 CASSFMGQGVSEAFF TGTGCCAGCAGTTTCATGGGACAGGGGGTTTCGGAAGCTTTCTTT
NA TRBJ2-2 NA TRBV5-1 CASSLPGTGELFF TGCGCCAGCAGCTTGCCAGGGACCGGGGAGCTGTTTTTT
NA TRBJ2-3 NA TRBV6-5 CASSEPGFTDTQYF TGTGCCAGCAGTGAGCCAGGGTTCACAGATACGCAGTATTTT
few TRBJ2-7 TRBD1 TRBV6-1 CATLRWTGTSYEQYF TGTGCCACCTTAAGGTGGACAGGGACCTCCTACGAGCAGTACTTC
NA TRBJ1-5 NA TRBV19 CASSIGAQPQHF TGTGCCAGTAGTATAGGGGCTCAGCCCCAGCATTTT
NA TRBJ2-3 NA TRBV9 CASSVEGWGAGDTQYF TGTGCCAGCAGCGTAGAGGGTTGGGGAGCCGGAGATACGCAGTATTTT
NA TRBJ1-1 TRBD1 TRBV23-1 CASSQTGDVTEAFF TGCGCCAGCAGTCAAACAGGGGATGTCACTGAAGCTTTCTTT
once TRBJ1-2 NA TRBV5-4 CASSLPPGGGYTF TGTGCCAGCAGCTTGCCCCCGGGAGGAGGCTACACCTTC
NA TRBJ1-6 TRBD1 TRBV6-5 CASSLTGPRNSPLHF TGTGCCAGCAGTTTGACAGGGCCCAGGAATTCACCCCTCCACTTT
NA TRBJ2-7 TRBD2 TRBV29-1 CSVQTSGRIEQYF TGCAGCGTCCAGACTAGCGGGAGAATCGAGCAGTACTTC
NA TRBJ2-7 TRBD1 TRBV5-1 CASSLQGKFSSYEQYF TGCGCCAGCAGCTTACAGGGGAAATTTAGCTCCTACGAGCAGTACTTC
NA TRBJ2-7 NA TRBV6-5 CASSRGTPGYEQYF TGTGCCAGCAGTCGGGGGACCCCAGGCTACGAGCAGTACTTC
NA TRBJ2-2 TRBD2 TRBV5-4 CASSSRTSGRASTGELFF TGTGCCAGCAGCTCCAGGACTAGCGGGAGGGCCAGCACCGGGGAGCTGTTTTTT
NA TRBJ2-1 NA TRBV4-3 CASSQERLLNEQFF TGCGCCAGCAGCCAAGAACGACTGCTCAATGAGCAGTTCTTC
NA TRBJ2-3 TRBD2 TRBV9 CASSVGTSGSADTQYF TGTGCCAGCAGCGTAGGGACTAGCGGGAGTGCAGATACGCAGTATTTT
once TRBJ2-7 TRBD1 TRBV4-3 CASSPGDRGYEQYF TGCGCCAGCAGCCCCGGCGACAGGGGTTACGAGCAGTACTTC
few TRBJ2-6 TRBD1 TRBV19 CASNPRRQGATVGANVLTF TGTGCCAGTAACCCCCGTCGACAGGGGGCTACTGTAGGGGCCAACGTCCTGACTTTC
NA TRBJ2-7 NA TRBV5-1 CASNTDSYEQYF TGCGCCAGCAACACCGACTCCTACGAGCAGTACTTC
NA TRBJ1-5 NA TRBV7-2 CASSLEQGGNQPQHF TGTGCCAGCAGCTTAGAGCAGGGCGGCAATCAGCCCCAGCATTTT
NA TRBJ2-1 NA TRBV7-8 CASSLVRRGSEQFF TGTGCCAGCAGCTTAGTTCGGCGAGGGTCTGAGCAGTTCTTC
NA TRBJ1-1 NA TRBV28 CASSFRVTDKINEAFF TGTGCCAGCAGTTTTAGGGTCACGGACAAAATAAATGAAGCTTTCTTT
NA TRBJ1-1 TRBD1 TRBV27 CASSLIFRGRDRGAEAFF TGTGCCAGCAGTTTAATTTTTAGAGGTCGGGACAGGGGCGCTGAAGCTTTCTTT
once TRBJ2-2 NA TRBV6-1 CASSEHRNTGELFF TGTGCCAGCAGTGAACATAGGAACACCGGGGAGCTGTTTTTT
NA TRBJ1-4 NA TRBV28 CASSLNRKKLFF TGTGCCAGCAGTTTAAACAGGAAAAAACTGTTTTTT
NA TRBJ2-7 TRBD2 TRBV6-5 CASSSGTSGSSYEQYF TGTGCCAGCAGTTCTGGGACTAGCGGGAGCTCCTACGAGCAGTACTTC
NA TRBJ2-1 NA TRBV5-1 CASSFEARAGNEQFF TGCGCCAGCAGCTTTGAGGCGCGGGCAGGCAATGAGCAGTTCTTC
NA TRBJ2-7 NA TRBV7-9 CASSLNRRPSYEQYF TGTGCCAGCAGCTTAAACAGGAGACCCTCCTACGAGCAGTACTTC
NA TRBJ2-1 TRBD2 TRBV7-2 CASSLAGTSGYNEQFF TGTGCCAGCAGCTTAGCAGGGACTAGCGGATACAATGAGCAGTTCTTC
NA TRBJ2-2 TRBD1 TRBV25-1 CASSRTGNTGELFF TGTGCCAGCAGCAGGACAGGGAACACCGGGGAGCTGTTTTTT
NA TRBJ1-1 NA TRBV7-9 CASTLGGVERAAFF TGTGCCAGCACCCTAGGGGGGGTTGAGAGGGCAGCTTTCTTT
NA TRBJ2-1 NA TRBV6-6 CASSYSKILYNEQFF TGTGCCAGCAGTTACTCGAAGATACTCTACAATGAGCAGTTCTTC
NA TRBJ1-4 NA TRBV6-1 CASSEGGLDEKLFF TGTGCCAGCAGTGAAGGGGGCCTAGATGAAAAACTGTTTTTT
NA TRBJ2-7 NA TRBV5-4 CASSSKQGYEQYF TGTGCCAGCAGCTCCAAACAGGGTTACGAGCAGTACTTC
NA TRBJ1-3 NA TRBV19 CATLGGFDSLAGNTIYF TGTGCCACCCTAGGAGGTTTCGACTCTCTCGCTGGAAACACCATATATTTT